Following are 13 T cell receptor beta chains from one sample sequenced in a study of CD8 T cells in Susac syndrome. After extraction with the RNeasy kit, roughly 0.5 to 1 ug of the RNA was reverse transcribed using random hexamers. One entry per CDR3 protein results from TCRdb running MiXCR on the immunoSEQ multiplex PCR reads. The repertoire consists of 240,000 or so distinct CDR3 sequences, with about 96% occurring once and the leading ten covering roughly 0.1%. Sequencing was done on a sample of CD4+ T cells from PBMCs. The receptors shown here come from a human donor with Susac syndrome.

The rearrangement links TRBV30 to TRBJ2-1; D is uncertain. The CDR3 totals 14 residues. Germline CDR1 and CDR2: GTSNPN and SVGIG (reference sequence). Trimming pared 0 bases from V and 2 bases from J, leaving 8 bases between. CDR3 protein: CAWSVLPPYNEQFF. The CDR3 DNA reads TGTGCCTGGAGTGTATTGCCGCCCTACAATGAGCAGTTCTTC.

CDR3 region: CSARLAFTYEQYF. The DNA of the CDR3 is TGCAGCGCTAGACTAGCGTTTACCTACGAGCAGTACTTC. The chain couples TRBV29-1 to TRBJ2-7; TRBD2 matches 8 bases. Germline loops: CDR1 SQVTM, CDR2 ANQGSEA. The CDR3 totals 13 residues. V was pared by 7 bases and J by 2 bases, with 7 bases of the junction left unmatched.

This chain links TRBV29-1 with TRBJ1-5, with 9 bases that match TRBD1. Per germline, CDR1 SQVTM and CDR2 ANQGSEA. V lost 4 bases and J lost 6; bases outside the gene matches: 16. The CDR3 loop spans 17 amino acids. CDR3 sequence: CSVAFSAGGQGGQPQHF. In DNA, the CDR3 is TGCAGCGTTGCTTTCTCCGCTGGGGGACAGGGCGGTCAGCCCCAGCATTTT.

This clonotype was observed a single time. The chain links TRBV2 to TRBJ2-5; TRBD1 or TRBD2 may be the D gene (5 bases each). V gave up 4 bases and J gave up 4 bases, with 10 bases separating them. Germline CDR1 SNHLY, CDR2 FYNNEI. The CDR3 consists of 13 residues. For the CDR3, the DNA is TGTGCCAGCAGTGCAGGGACCAGAGAGACCCAGTACTTC. Translating it yields CASSAGTRETQYF.

The V and J genes are TRBV9 and TRBJ2-1; D ambiguous. This CDR3 comprises 14 residues. The germline CDR1 and CDR2 sequences are SGDLS and YYNGEE. Trimming shortened V by 1 base and J by 3 bases, and 8 bases separated the two germline ends. The CDR3 bases are TGTGCCAGCAGCGTACTACCGAACTACAATGAGCAGTTCTTC. As protein: CASSVLPNYNEQFF.

This clonotype occurred once. The chain employs TRBV9 and TRBJ2-4; 10 bases agree with TRBD2. Trimming removed 0 bases from V and 5 bases from J; junction bases left unmatched: 8. Germline assignment: CDR1 SGDLS and CDR2 YYNGEE. The CDR3 extends over 17 amino acids. In nucleotides, the CDR3 is TGTGCCAGCAGCGTAGGGGGAGCGGGAGGGCTTCAAAACATTCAGTACTTC. It codes for CASSVGGAGGLQNIQYF.

This chain connects TRBV12-3 or TRBV12-4 to TRBJ1-3; a weak D match, TRBD1 (6 bases). The V end was cut by 4 bases, the J end by 4 bases, with 11 bases between. The CDR3 is 14 residues long. The CDR3 nucleotides are TGTGCCAGCAGTTCGAGGGGGTTCGGAAACACCATATATTTT. This sequence encodes CASSSRGFGNTIYF.

In nucleotides, the CDR3 is TGTGCCAGCAGTCTAGTCCCCGGTCAAGATACGCAGTATTTT. Translated, it gives CASSLVPGQDTQYF. This chain connects TRBV3-1 to TRBJ2-3; D is unclear. The germline gives CDR1 LGHDT, CDR2 YNNKEL (reference sequence). CDR3 length: 14 amino acids. V lost 6 bases and J lost 5, with 15 bases in between.

J is TRBJ2-3 and V is TRBV7-8; perhaps TRBD1 as D (6 bases). The DNA end lines up better with TRBJ1-5; the J call may be wrong. Germline V gene sequence: CDR1 SGHVS, CDR2 FQNEAQ. The CDR3 has 15 amino acids. CDR3 in DNA: TGTGCCAGCAGCTGGAGGGACACCTACACAGATACGCAGCATTTT. Its protein product is CASSWRDTYTDTQHF.

This clonotype was seen once. CDR3 DNA: TGCGCCAGCAGCCAAGATTACAGGAACAATCAGCCCCAGCATTTT. Translation gives CASSQDYRNNQPQHF. V gene TRBV4-1 combines with J gene TRBJ1-5, with D possibly matching TRBD1 (5 bases). This CDR3 is built from 15 residues. In germline, CDR1 is MGHRA, CDR2 YSYEKL. Trimming took off 0 bases at V and 3 bases at J, with 9 bases between the two ends.

The V and J genes are TRBV15 and TRBJ1-2, with a weak D call TRBD1 (6 bases). Germline assignment: CDR1 LNHNV and CDR2 YYDKDF (reference sequence). Trimming stripped 6 bases from V and 10 bases from J, with 12 bases between. This CDR3 is built from 11 residues. CDR3 DNA: TGTGCCACCAGAACTGGACAGTACTACACCTTC. Protein sequence: CATRTGQYYTF.

The rearrangement uses TRBV15 and TRBJ1-2, with D unclear. Trimming took off 4 bases at V and 7 bases at J, with 13 bases between the two ends. The CDR3 totals 13 residues. Germline-derived CDR1 and CDR2 are LNHNV and YYDKDF (reference sequence). The CDR3 spells CATSTRTPPGYTF. For the CDR3, the DNA is TGTGCCACCAGCACTCGAACGCCCCCTGGCTACACCTTC. Full variable domain (missing parts from reference TRBV15 and TRBJ1-2): DAMVIQNPRYQVTQFGKPVTLSCSQTLNHNVMYWYQQKSSQAPKLLFHYYDKDFNNEADTPDNFQSRRPNTSFCFLDIRSPGLGDTAMYLCATSTRTPPGYTFGSGTRLTVV.

The chain is built from TRBV9 and TRBJ1-1; D uncertain. Deletions cut 2 bases from V and 1 base from J, with 6 bases between. CDR1 SGDLS and CDR2 YYNGEE come from the germline V gene. The length of the CDR3 is 13 residues. This CDR3 reads CASSVAQNTEAFF. For the CDR3, the DNA is TGTGCCAGCAGCGTTGCCCAGAACACTGAAGCTTTCTTT.